The 21 T cell receptor beta chains below were found in one sample sequenced in a study of post-analysis software for immune sequencing data (dated by TCRdb to between 2015 and 2017). The library came from PCR. Sequenced using an Illumina HiSeq 2500. Unique molecular identifiers were incorporated into TCR beta cDNA libraries to reduce PCR and sequencing biases. Starting from the raw public reads, TCRdb applied fastp trimming at Q25, assembled clones with MiXCR and retained in-frame beta chains. Rows with a matching CDR3 protein are joined into one entry that keeps the most common DNA and genes. This sample is represented by 700,000 to 900,000 distinct CDR3 sequences; around 42% of them were singletons. Approximately 4.4% of the sample lies in the top ten. On the study overall, not on this receptor specifically: Patients showed significantly higher frequencies than controls for a few TRBV segments, among them TRBV5-6, TRBV5-1 and TRBV20-1.

These receptors have no known antigen. Sequencing was performed on blood. Source of these receptors: a girl aged 10 to 17 with multiple sclerosis.

In the case of this clonotype: At one boundary the junction diverges from the germline segment, which might be a read error. The chain recombines TRBV30 with TRBJ1-2; no definite D call. Germline V gene lookup returns CDR1 GTSNPN and CDR2 SVGIG (reference sequence). This CDR3 spans 14 amino acids. The DNA for the CDR3 is TGTGCCTGGGACGGGTGGGGAAACTCCTATGGCCACACCTTC. It yields the protein CAWDGWGNSYGHTF.

A few counts support this clonotype. The genes are TRBV7-2 and TRBJ2-5; possible D gene TRBD1, 5 bases. The CDR3 has 15 amino acids. In germline, CDR1 is SGHTA, CDR2 FQGNSA. The germline V and J ends were trimmed by 3 bases and 4 bases, with 15 bases remaining between them. For the CDR3, the DNA is TGTGCCAGCAGCTTCCCAGCAGGGATTCGAGAGACCCAGTACTTC. Its protein is CASSFPAGIRETQYF.

This rearrangement joins TRBV6-6 to TRBJ1-6, with D unresolved. Between the trimmed V and J ends, which lost 0 bases and 9 bases, there was a span of 12 bases. CDR3 length: 15 amino acids. Germline V gene sequence: CDR1 MNHNY, CDR2 SVGAGI (reference sequence). The CDR3 reads CASSYSSGLGSPLHF. Here the CDR3 DNA reads TGTGCCAGCAGTTACTCGTCGGGGTTGGGTTCACCCCTCCACTTT.

The chain employs TRBV6-1 and TRBJ1-2, with TRBD1 matching over 7 bases. The CDR3 is 15 residues long. Looked up from germline, CDR1 is MNHNS and CDR2 is SASEGT. With 0 bases clipped from V and 6 bases from J, the junction kept 7 bases outside the gene matches. The CDR3 spells CASSEADRRRDGYTF. The DNA for the CDR3 is TGTGCCAGCAGTGAAGCGGACAGGCGCCGAGATGGCTACACCTTC.

V usage is TRBV10-3 and J usage is TRBJ2-1, with 12 bases identical to TRBD2. Germline V lookup: CDR1 ENHRY, CDR2 SYGVKD. After removal of 8 bases from V and 9 bases from J, the junction contained 5 bases not matched to a gene. The CDR3 is 13 amino acids. CDR3 sequence reads: CAIQLAGGSEQFF. CDR3 in DNA: TGTGCCATCCAACTAGCGGGAGGAAGTGAGCAGTTCTTC.

This clonotype was seen a few times. The rearrangement links TRBV24-1 to TRBJ2-5; D perhaps matches TRBD1 (6 bases). Trimming took off 1 base at V and 4 bases at J, with 18 bases between the two ends. The germline CDR1 and CDR2 sequences are KGHDR and SFDVKD. The CDR3 is 17 residues long. CDR3 residues: CATSDFGAGAVGETQYF. DNA of the CDR3: TGTGCCACCAGTGATTTCGGGGCAGGGGCGGTTGGAGAGACCCAGTACTTC.

Here the CDR3 reads CASSQEMGQPQHF. The CDR3 DNA is TGCGCCAGCAGCCAAGAAATGGGCCAGCCCCAGCATTTT. This chain uses TRBV4-3 with TRBJ1-5; D is ambiguous. Germline V gene sequence: CDR1 LGHNA, CDR2 YSLEER. V was shortened by 0 bases and J by 7 bases, with 7 bases between the two germline ends. The CDR3 contains 13 residues.

Comments on this clonotype: At one of its ends the junction is not consistent with the germline gene, which may arise from a read error. This chain uses TRBV25-1 with TRBJ2-7; maybe TRBD1 (5 bases). There are 12 residues in the CDR3. Germline V gene data show CDR1 as MGHDK and CDR2 as SYGVNS. The CDR3 here is CAAGSGSHEQYF. The DNA for the CDR3 is TGTGCAGCAGGGTCGGGCTCCCACGAGCAGTACTTC.

This clonotype was observed a few times. The chain links TRBV5-1 to TRBJ2-1; 8 positions agree with TRBD2. CDR3 length: 15 amino acids. In germline, CDR1 is SGHRS, CDR2 YFSETQ. V trimming: 6 bases; J trimming: 3 bases; junction bases outside the gene matches: 8. The CDR3 region has the DNA TGCGCCAGCATGATAAGCGGGAGCTACTACAATGAGCAGTTCTTC. The encoded protein is CASMISGSYYNEQFF.

This rearrangement joins TRBV9 to TRBJ2-3, with 8 bases fitting TRBD2. CDR3 length equals 18 residues. Per germline, CDR1 SGDLS and CDR2 YYNGEE. With V trimmed by 3 bases and J by 2 bases, 14 bases remained unmatched. In nucleotides, the CDR3 is TGTGCCAGCAGCGAGCCCAGGAATGGTAGCGGGAACACAGATACGCAGTATTTT. This codes for CASSEPRNGSGNTDTQYF.

Remarks on this clonotype: The junction departs from the called germline gene at one end, perhaps through a read error. This chain connects TRBV7-9 to TRBJ1-4, with D uncertain. The CDR3 runs to 15 residues. Germline CDR1 is SEHNR and CDR2 is FQNEAQ (reference sequence). The CDR3: CASSSLGGENEKLFF. Written as DNA, the CDR3 is TGTGCCAGTAGCTCCCTAGGCGGGGAAAATGAAAAACTGTTTTTT.

In its sample, this clonotype was seen once. This chain uses TRBV30 with TRBJ2-5; D call uncertain. The CDR3 spans 12 residues. V was shortened by 1 base and J by 5 bases, with 8 bases between the two germline ends. The germline V gene has CDR1 GTSNPN and CDR2 SVGIG (reference sequence). CDR3 region: CAWSAGGETQYF. The CDR3 coding sequence is TGTGCCTGGAGTGCCGGTGGGGAGACCCAGTACTTC.

The gene calls are TRBV4-1 and TRBJ2-7; D ambiguous. Germline V gene lookup returns CDR1 MGHRA and CDR2 YSYEKL. V was shortened by 0 bases and J by 7 bases, with 10 bases between the two germline ends. This CDR3 spans 13 amino acids. CDR3 in DNA: TGCGCCAGCAGCCAAGATATAGTCGGGGAGCAGTACTTC. It yields the protein CASSQDIVGEQYF.

The chain has TRBV29-1 and TRBJ1-1, with D perhaps matching TRBD1 (5 bases). With 6 bases removed from V and 3 bases from J, the gap between germline ends came to 8 bases. The CDR3 covers 11 residues. The germline V gene encodes CDR1 SQVTM and CDR2 ANQGSEA. Written as DNA, the CDR3 is TGCAGCGTAGCCAGGGACACTGAAGCTTTCTTT. It encodes CSVARDTEAFF.

The table lists this clonotype with a few counts. The chain combines TRBV25-1 with TRBJ2-3, with no clear D. Germline V gene lookup returns CDR1 MGHDK and CDR2 SYGVNS. V was trimmed by 0 bases and J by 4 bases, leaving 8 bases between them. This CDR3 is built from 14 residues. The DNA for the CDR3 is TGTGCCAGCAGTGAATATTCTTTTCCAGATACGCAGTATTTT. Amino acid sequence: CASSEYSFPDTQYF.

This chain joins TRBV20-1 and TRBJ1-5, with no clear D. Germline values: CDR1 DFQATT, CDR2 SNEGSKA (reference sequence). The CDR3 contains 14 residues. Trimming cost V 1 base and J 7 bases, with 14 bases left between them. In DNA form, the CDR3 reads TGCAGTGCTAGAGGAGCGGGATTCCGACAGCCCCAGCATTTT. It translates to CSARGAGFRQPQHF.

CDR3 DNA sequence: TGTGCCAGCAGCCAGATGGGACTGGGTACGCAGTATTTT. It encodes CASSQMGLGTQYF. The chain combines TRBV14 with TRBJ2-3; weak D call: TRBD2 (6 bases). CDR1 SGHDN and CDR2 FVKESK come from the germline V gene. The CDR3 totals 13 residues. V was clipped by 3 bases and J by 8 bases, with 12 bases between them.

This clonotype turned up a few times. The gene calls are TRBV7-2 and TRBJ2-1; TRBD2 aligns across 11 bases. This CDR3 is 16 amino acids long. Looked up from germline, CDR1 is SGHTA and CDR2 is FQGNSA. J was trimmed by 4 bases and V by 1 base; bases with no gene match: 3. The CDR3 loop is CASSLELAGEYNEQFF. In DNA form, the CDR3 reads TGTGCCAGCAGCTTAGAACTAGCGGGGGAATACAATGAGCAGTTCTTC.

The genes are TRBV20-1 and TRBJ2-1; 12 bases are a match to TRBD2. This CDR3 spans 15 amino acids. V was clipped by 1 base and J by 7 bases; unmatched bases: 5. Germline V gene sequence: CDR1 DFQATT, CDR2 SNEGSKA (reference sequence). The CDR3 spells CSARVLAGGQNEQFF. The CDR3 DNA sequence: TGCAGTGCTAGAGTCCTAGCGGGAGGGCAGAATGAGCAGTTCTTC.

The table lists this clonotype with a count of one. The chain has TRBV12-3 or TRBV12-4 and TRBJ1-3; D is unresolved. The V gene lost 3 bases and the J gene lost 2 bases, with 17 bases spanning the gap. The CDR3 consists of 17 residues. For the CDR3, the DNA is TGTGCCAGCAGTTTTAGTCAGGACGGAGGAGCTGGAAACACCATATATTTT. Encoded protein: CASSFSQDGGAGNTIYF.

This clonotype was observed a few times. The rearrangement joins TRBV29-1 to TRBJ2-3; TRBD2 aligns across 14 bases. CDR1 SQVTM and CDR2 ANQGSEA come from the germline V gene. The V and J ends lost 6 bases and 8 bases, in that order; junction bases with no gene match: 10. The CDR3 is 15 residues long. CDR3 region: CSVRPGTSGRSTQYF. CDR3 DNA: TGCAGCGTAAGACCCGGGACTAGCGGGAGAAGTACGCAGTATTTT.